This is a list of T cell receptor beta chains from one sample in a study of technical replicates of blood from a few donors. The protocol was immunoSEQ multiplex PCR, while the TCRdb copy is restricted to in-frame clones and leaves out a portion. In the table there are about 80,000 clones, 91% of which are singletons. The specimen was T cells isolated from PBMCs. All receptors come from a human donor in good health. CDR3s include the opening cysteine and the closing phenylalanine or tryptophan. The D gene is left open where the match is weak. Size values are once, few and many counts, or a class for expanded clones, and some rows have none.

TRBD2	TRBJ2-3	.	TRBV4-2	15	TGTGCCAGCAGCCCGACTAGCGGGAGCTTAGATACGCAGTATTTT	CASSPTSGSLDTQYF
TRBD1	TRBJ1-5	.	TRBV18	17	TGTGCCAGCTCCCCGAGACAGGGAGGAACGAGCAATCAGCCCCAGCATTTT	CASSPRQGGTSNQPQHF
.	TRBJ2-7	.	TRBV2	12	TGTGCCAGCAGGCCGTCGGGTGGTGAGGAGTACTTC	CASRPSGGEEYF
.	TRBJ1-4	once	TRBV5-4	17	TGTGCCAGCAGCTTCGGCAGGGTCTCTCGAACCTCCGGAAAACTGTTTTTT	CASSFGRVSRTSGKLFF
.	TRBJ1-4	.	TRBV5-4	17	TGTGCCAGCAGCTTGGTTGGGGGGATGGCAACTAATGAAAAACTGTTTTTT	CASSLVGGMATNEKLFF
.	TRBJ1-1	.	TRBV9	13	TGTGCCAGCAGCGTAACAGAGAACACTGAAGCTTTCTTT	CASSVTENTEAFF
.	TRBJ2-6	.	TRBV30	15	TGTGCCTGGAGTGTAGGCGGCTCTGGGGCCAACGTCCTGACTTTC	CAWSVGGSGANVLTF
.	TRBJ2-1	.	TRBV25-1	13	TGTGCCAGTTTACAGGGTGCAAGGAATGAGCAGTTCTTC	CASLQGARNEQFF
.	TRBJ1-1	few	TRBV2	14	TGTGCCAGCATTAGACTGGGGAGTGGCACTGAAGCTTTCTTT	CASIRLGSGTEAFF
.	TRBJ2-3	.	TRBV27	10	TGTGCCACCCGGGGGGATACGCAGTATTTT	CATRGDTQYF